The 6 T cell receptor beta chains below come from one sample, sequenced in a study of OX40 agonist ivuxolimab in advanced cancers. Generated by immunoSEQ multiplex PCR, the TCRdb table keeps only in-frame clones and is missing some. The table lists tens of thousands of clones, 80% to 85% of them singletons, with about 6.4% in the top ten. The sample in question was CD4+ or CD8+ T cells sorted from blood, obtained in a trial of the OX40 agonist ivuxolimab. The origin of the receptors is an adult with an advanced solid tumor such as melanoma, head and neck, liver or kidney cancer.

By sample share, this clone is medium-sized. The J gene is TRBJ2-7, the V gene TRBV5-1; no clear D gene. The V gene's germline CDR1 is SGHRS and CDR2 YFSETQ. With 4 bases removed from V and 3 bases from J, the gap between germline ends came to 11 bases. The CDR3 totals 13 residues. The CDR3 sequence: CASSADPNYEQYF. DNA of the CDR3: TGCGCCAGCAGCGCCGATCCAAACTACGAGCAGTACTTC.

The chain links TRBV27 to TRBJ2-1; the D gene is possibly TRBD2 (5 bases). Germline-derived CDR1 and CDR2 are MNHEY and SMNVEV (reference sequence). The V and J ends lost 8 bases and 0 bases respectively, with 5 bases between them. The CDR3 totals 12 residues. CDR3: CASGSSYNEQFF. In DNA, the CDR3 is TGTGCCAGCGGGAGCTCCTACAATGAGCAGTTCTTC.

The table lists this clone with a count of one. The rearrangement uses TRBV11-3 and TRBJ2-7; the D gene could be TRBD1 or TRBD2 (6 bases each). Germline CDR1 SGHNT, CDR2 YENEEA. The CDR3 sequence is 13 residues long. Trimming pared 5 bases from V and 0 bases from J, leaving 8 bases between. DNA of the CDR3: TGTGCCAGCAGCCCGGGGGCCTCCTACGAGCAGTACTTC. This encodes CASSPGASYEQYF.

V is TRBV28 and J is TRBJ2-2, with 7 bases matching TRBD1. Per the germline V gene, CDR1 is MDHEN and CDR2 is SYDVKM. There are 13 residues in the CDR3. V lost 6 bases to trimming and J lost 6 bases; unmatched junction nucleotides: 4. The DNA for the CDR3 is TGTGCCAGCAGCCTCACAGGGGCCGGGGAGCTGTTTTTT. It specifies CASSLTGAGELFF.

In this sample, this clone turned up a few times. CDR3 DNA: TGTGCCAGTAGTACGGACCCGATGGCCTACGAGCAGTACTTC. Translating gives CASSTDPMAYEQYF. V gene TRBV19 combines with J gene TRBJ2-7; D remains unclear. The CDR3 runs 14 residues. V was pared by 4 bases and J by 2 bases, with 12 bases between. Germline V CDR1 and CDR2: LNHDA, SQIVND (reference sequence).

This clone was detected only once. The rearrangement joins TRBV7-9 to TRBJ1-3, with 8 positions matching TRBD1. The V segment lost 1 base and the J segment 0 bases; nucleotides outside the gene matches: 11. CDR1 and CDR2 from the germline V gene are SEHNR and FQNEAQ (reference sequence). The CDR3 extends over 19 amino acids. CDR3 in DNA: TGTGCCAGCAGCTTAGGGCGACAGGGGAGTGATTTCTCTGGAAACACCATATATTTT. Protein product: CASSLGRQGSDFSGNTIYF.